One sample yielded the 9 T cell receptor beta chains listed below, sequenced in a study of regulatory T cells in long-lasting Graves disease. Investigators prepared the TCR beta libraries by applying iRepertoire HTBI primers and Arm-PCR of CDR3 regions. Each CDR3 protein is one row after TCRdb ran MiXCR on the multiplex PCR reads. The sample yields around 450,000 distinct CDR3 sequences, roughly 21% seen once. This sample's time point: persistent/refractory GD, antithyroid drugs over 5 years with positive TRAb. PBMC-extracted RNA yielded the TCR library. The input for sequencing was peripheral blood mononuclear cells (PBMCs), taken when the disease was refractory, from a patient treated with antithyroid drugs. All receptors derive from a female donor with Graves disease.

This clonotype was seen many times. The J gene is TRBJ1-4, the V gene TRBV12-3 or TRBV12-4; D call uncertain. The CDR3 contains 13 residues. The germline V and J ends were trimmed by 7 bases and 8 bases, with 14 bases remaining between them. The CDR3 is CASTPLVGEKLFF. The CDR3 bases are TGTGCCAGCACCCCCCTGGTGGGCGAAAAACTGTTTTTT.

The genes are TRBV24-1 and TRBJ2-2; D uncertain. CDR3 size: 15 residues. Germline lookup yields CDR1 KGHDR and CDR2 SFDVKD. V was pared by 2 bases and J by 2 bases, with 8 bases between. The CDR3 coding sequence is TGTGCCACCAGTGATTCCGGGTCCAACACCGGGGAGCTGTTTTTT. Residues: CATSDSGSNTGELFF.

The rearrangement joins TRBV6-2 or TRBV6-3 to TRBJ2-1; D remains unclear. The germline V gene has CDR1 MNHEY and CDR2 SVGEGT. CDR3 length equals 14 residues. Trimming removed 5 bases at V and 6 bases at J, with 14 bases between. CDR3 residues: CASSEFGRLNEQFF. The CDR3 DNA is TGTGCCAGCAGTGAATTTGGCCGGCTCAATGAGCAGTTCTTC.

The genes are TRBV7-9 and TRBJ2-5; D perhaps matches TRBD2 (7 bases). Germline V lookup: CDR1 SEHNR, CDR2 FQNEAQ (reference sequence). The CDR3 has 17 residues. V was clipped by 5 bases and J by 3 bases, with 22 bases between them. CDR3 protein: CASSPPSGEGGEETQYF. In DNA form, the CDR3 reads TGTGCCAGCAGCCCACCGTCTGGAGAGGGGGGGGAAGAGACCCAGTACTTC.

The J gene is TRBJ2-7, the V gene TRBV4-2; 7 positions match TRBD2. The junction had 8 bases not matched to a gene; V was cut back by 4 bases and J by 5 bases. From germline, CDR1 is LGHNA and CDR2 YNFKEQ. The CDR3 runs to 14 residues. The CDR3 sequence: CASSRGTTVNEQYF. DNA of the CDR3: TGTGCCAGCAGCCGGGGGACTACGGTTAACGAGCAGTACTTC.

This clonotype occurred many times. The V gene is TRBV28, the J gene TRBJ2-5, with TRBD1 matching over 7 bases. The CDR3 loop spans 13 amino acids. CDR1 is MDHEN, CDR2 SYDVKM, per germline. V gave up 4 bases and J gave up 5 bases; unmatched junction bases: 4. The CDR3 coding sequence is TGTGCCAGCAGTTCGGCAGGGGGTGAGACCCAGTACTTC. Translating it yields CASSSAGGETQYF. Complete variable domain (other parts from reference TRBV28 and TRBJ2-5): DVKVTQSSRYLVKRTGEKVFLECVQDMDHENMFWYRQDPGLGLRLIYFSYDVKMKEKGDIPEGYSVSREKKERFSLILESASTNQTSMYLCASSSAGGETQYFGPGTRLLVL.

The V call is TRBV10-3, the J call TRBJ1-6, with a possible D match to TRBD1 (5 bases). The CDR3 sequence is 14 residues long. The germline V gene has CDR1 ENHRY and CDR2 SYGVKD. The V end was cut by 4 bases, the J end by 10 bases, with 14 bases between. Written as DNA, the CDR3 is TGTGCCATCAGTGTGGGCAGGGAAGAGTCACCCCTCCACTTT. It is translated as CAISVGREESPLHF.

This clonotype was seen only a few times. The J gene is TRBJ2-2, the V gene TRBV12-3 or TRBV12-4; D may be TRBD2 (7 bases). V shed 6 bases and J shed 2 bases, with 13 bases lying between them. CDR3 size: 15 residues. CDR3 amino acids: CASRGRGANTGELFF. CDR3 nucleotide sequence: TGTGCCAGCAGAGGACGGGGGGCAAACACCGGGGAGCTGTTTTTT.

This chain uses TRBV7-9 with TRBJ2-3; D is perhaps TRBD2 (5 bases). V was cut by 6 bases and J by 0 bases, with 10 bases left in between. The CDR3 is 14 residues long. Germline V gene sequence: CDR1 SEHNR, CDR2 FQNEAQ (reference sequence). CDR3 in DNA: TGTGCCAGCAGATACCGGACTAGCACAGATACGCAGTATTTT. Its protein product is CASRYRTSTDTQYF.